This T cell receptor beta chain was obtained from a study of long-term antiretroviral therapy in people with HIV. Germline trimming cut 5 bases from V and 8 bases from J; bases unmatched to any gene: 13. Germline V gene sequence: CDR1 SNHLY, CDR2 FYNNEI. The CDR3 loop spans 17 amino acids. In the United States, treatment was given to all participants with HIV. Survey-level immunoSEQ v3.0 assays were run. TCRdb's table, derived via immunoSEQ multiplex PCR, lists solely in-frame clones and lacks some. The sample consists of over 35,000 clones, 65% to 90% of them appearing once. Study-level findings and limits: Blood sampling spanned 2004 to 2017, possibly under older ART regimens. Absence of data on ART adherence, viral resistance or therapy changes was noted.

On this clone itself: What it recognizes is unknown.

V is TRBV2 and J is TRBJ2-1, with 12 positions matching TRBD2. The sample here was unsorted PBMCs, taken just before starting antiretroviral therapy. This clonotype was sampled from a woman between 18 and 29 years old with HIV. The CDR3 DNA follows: TGTGCCAGCAGTCCCCTCCTAGCGGGAGGGTTGGGGGATGAGCAGTTCTTC. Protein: CASSPLLAGGLGDEQFF.